A selection of T cell receptor beta chains follows, all from one sample in a study of blood T cells in healthy people across ages. TCRdb re-called the 5' RACE reads with MiXCR, one entry per CDR3 protein. The sample consists of under 1,100,000 distinct CDR3 sequences, roughly a quarter of them appearing once. These data were also reused for a study on T cells of mothers and their children.

The sequenced sample was blood. The source of these receptors is a girl aged 2-10 years in good health. CDR3s leave out the opening cysteine and the closing phenylalanine or tryptophan. Fields, in order: J gene, V gene, CDR3 protein.

J: TRBJ2-5
V: TRBV4-1
CDR3: ASSHDGGTQY

J: TRBJ2-7
V: TRBV19
CDR3: ASSPQRLAPYEQY

J: TRBJ2-7
V: TRBV12-3/TRBV12-4
CDR3: ASRLRGSQYEQY

J: TRBJ1-5
V: TRBV27
CDR3: ASSLSGRAQQPQH

J: TRBJ2-1
V: TRBV7-6
CDR3: ASSLASSYEQF

J: TRBJ1-5
V: TRBV4-3
CDR3: ASSLKVLHQPQH

J: TRBJ1-1
V: TRBV14
CDR3: ASSRWENTEAF

J: TRBJ1-1
V: TRBV6-5
CDR3: ASSYDRGLDTEAF

J: NA
V: TRBV28
CDR3: ASSYPRSGGFWSEQF

J: TRBJ2-3
V: TRBV9
CDR3: ASSVVIGEARTDTQY

J: TRBJ2-7
V: TRBV28
CDR3: ASSPLAGVHEQY

J: TRBJ1-2
V: TRBV25-1
CDR3: ASRSRQNYGYT

J: TRBJ1-2
V: TRBV29-1
CDR3: SVEIRGFNGYT

J: TRBJ2-7
V: TRBV6-1
CDR3: ASSRQFYEQY

J: TRBJ1-2
V: TRBV6-1
CDR3: ASSPDPRDYGYT

J: TRBJ2-1
V: TRBV13
CDR3: ASSLISGDGEQF

J: TRBJ2-5
V: TRBV6-5
CDR3: ASSYGAEETQY

J: TRBJ2-3
V: TRBV20-1
CDR3: SAPRRGSTDTQY

J: TRBJ1-2
V: TRBV5-6
CDR3: ATRGAYGYT

J: TRBJ2-5
V: TRBV3-1
CDR3: ASSLAGWEETQY

J: TRBJ2-7
V: TRBV13
CDR3: ASSSSQGPTYEQY

J: NA
V: TRBV4-3
CDR3: ASSQDWTASSYEQY

J: TRBJ2-7
V: TRBV20-1
CDR3: SARDLAGTFSYEQY

J: TRBJ1-4
V: TRBV7-6
CDR3: ASSLEGVKGEKLF

J: TRBJ2-5
V: TRBV7-2
CDR3: ASSSSWTGKETQY

J: TRBJ2-2
V: TRBV11-2
CDR3: ASSLMYGGELF

J: TRBJ2-1
V: TRBV4-2
CDR3: ASSQGRTSGYNEQF

J: NA
V: TRBV18
CDR3: ASSLGDSDEQY

J: TRBJ2-5
V: TRBV7-7
CDR3: ASSPRRGEETQY

J: TRBJ2-1
V: TRBV4-1
CDR3: ASSHVVREQF

J: TRBJ2-3
V: TRBV3-1
CDR3: ASSQRLVEDTQY

J: TRBJ2-1
V: TRBV2
CDR3: ASSEWEYNEQF

J: TRBJ2-4
V: TRBV20-1
CDR3: SARDSGLYIQY

J: TRBJ2-5
V: TRBV19
CDR3: ASSPQGRETQY

J: NA
V: TRBV28
CDR3: ASSPNAGSNYEQY

J: TRBJ2-1
V: TRBV20-1
CDR3: SARDRDFPYNEQF

J: TRBJ1-2
V: TRBV12-3/TRBV12-4
CDR3: ASIASGGHLNYGYT

J: TRBJ2-1
V: TRBV29-1
CDR3: SVLLVAGGLNEQF

J: TRBJ2-6
V: TRBV28
CDR3: ASRVGTGGSGANVLT

J: NA
V: TRBV5-1
CDR3: ASSLPREQATYEQY

J: TRBJ2-7
V: TRBV27
CDR3: ASTRGTAYEQY

J: TRBJ2-1
V: TRBV5-1
CDR3: ASSLAQYGGEQF

J: TRBJ2-3
V: TRBV5-1
CDR3: ASSRQESDTQY

J: TRBJ2-5
V: TRBV5-1
CDR3: ASRDLGYETQY

J: TRBJ2-3
V: TRBV5-1
CDR3: ASSFWLGDTQY

J: TRBJ1-4
V: TRBV6-5
CDR3: ASSSRMQGFSTNEKLF

J: TRBJ1-4
V: TRBV28
CDR3: ASSIRQGVNEKLF

J: TRBJ2-7
V: TRBV7-8
CDR3: ASSVLYEQY

J: NA
V: TRBV7-9
CDR3: ASSLAADTQH

J: TRBJ2-7
V: TRBV29-1
CDR3: SVDDRSSYEQY

J: TRBJ2-5
V: TRBV7-9
CDR3: ASSQTSYAETQY

J: TRBJ1-2
V: TRBV6-5
CDR3: ASSYDRAYGYT

J: TRBJ2-7
V: TRBV20-1
CDR3: SARFFFSYEQY

J: TRBJ2-3
V: TRBV7-9
CDR3: ASSSSGLEGDTQY

J: TRBJ1-2
V: TRBV28
CDR3: ASSFPLTVGYT